This T cell receptor beta chain was profiled in a study of cytomegalovirus exposure and HLA in healthy donors. PCR involved 60 Vbeta and 13 Jbeta primers. Measured with immunoSEQ multiplex PCR; TCRdb has only the in-frame clones, and not every one. The sample has roughly 150,000 clones; 76% are singletons. V was trimmed by 6 bases and J by 4 bases, leaving 15 bases between them. The CDR3 sequence is 14 residues long. In germline, CDR1 is MNHEY, CDR2 SMNVEV (reference sequence). V and J are TRBV27 and TRBJ1-2, with D possibly TRBD1 on 5 matching bases. Sequenced sample: PBMCs. The source of this sequence is a male donor in good health and CMV-seronegative. The CDR3, as DNA: TGTGCCAGCAGCCCCGGGGGTGGGGGCTATGGCTACACCTTC. It encodes CASSPGGGGYGYTF.